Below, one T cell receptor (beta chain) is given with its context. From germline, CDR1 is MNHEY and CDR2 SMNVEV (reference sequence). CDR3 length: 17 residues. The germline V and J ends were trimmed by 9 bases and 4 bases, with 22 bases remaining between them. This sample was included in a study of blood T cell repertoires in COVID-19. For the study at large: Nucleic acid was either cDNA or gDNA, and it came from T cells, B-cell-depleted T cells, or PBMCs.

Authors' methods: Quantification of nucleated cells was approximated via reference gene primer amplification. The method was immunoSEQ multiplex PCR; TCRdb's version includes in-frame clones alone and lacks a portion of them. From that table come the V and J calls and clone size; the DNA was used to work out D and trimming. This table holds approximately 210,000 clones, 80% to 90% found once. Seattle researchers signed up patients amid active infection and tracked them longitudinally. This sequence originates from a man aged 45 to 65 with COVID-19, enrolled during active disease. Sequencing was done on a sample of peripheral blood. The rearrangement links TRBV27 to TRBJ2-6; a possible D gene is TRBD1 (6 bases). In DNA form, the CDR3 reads TGTGCCAGTTCTCCTGCAAGGGGGTCTTCCGGGGCCAACGTCCTGACTTTC. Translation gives CASSPARGSSGANVLTF.